The 11 T cell receptor beta chains presented below share a single source sample, sequenced in a study of T cell clonality in common variable immunodeficiency. The method was immunoSEQ multiplex PCR; TCRdb's version includes in-frame clones alone and lacks a portion of them. The profile covers about 81,000 clones, none occurring a single time. What was sequenced was peripheral blood mononuclear cells. These receptors were taken from a person between 18 and 69 years old in good health.

Ten or more counts support this clone. Sequencing ends 3 residues short of the CDR3 end; the germline J gene provides the rest. The chain is built from TRBV7-2 and TRBJ2-7, with a tentative D call TRBD2 (5 bases). Germline V gene sequence: CDR1 SGHTA, CDR2 FQGNSA. The V and J ends lost 5 bases and 2 bases respectively, with 7 bases between them. This CDR3 comprises 12 residues. The chain's CDR3 is CASSPGAYEQYF. The covered CDR3 bases are TGTGCCAGCAGCCCCGGGGCCTACGAG.

In this sample, this clone turned up many times. The CDR3 extends 3 residues past the end of the read, so its final part is completed from the germline J gene. The chain couples TRBV6-2 or TRBV6-3 to TRBJ2-7, with 7 positions matching TRBD2. Germline V gene data show CDR1 as MNHEY and CDR2 as SVGEGT. J lost 0 bases, V lost 7 bases, and 6 bases had no gene match. The CDR3 length is 14 residues. The covered CDR3 bases are TGTGCCAGCAACCACCGGGACTACTCCTACGAG. Its protein product is CASNHRDYSYE. The entire CDR3 reads CASNHRDYSYEQYF.

This clone was detected ten times or more. The read ends 3 residues before the CDR3 terminus; that terminus is restored from the germline J gene. The chain recombines TRBV29-1 with TRBJ1-1; D gene unclear. CDR1 and CDR2 from the germline V gene are SQVTM and ANQGSEA. The V gene lost 7 bases and the J gene lost 3 bases, with 15 bases spanning the gap. The CDR3 extends over 13 amino acids. CDR3 region: CSAVYAQDTEAFF. The sequenced part of the CDR3 DNA is TGCAGCGCCGTGTATGCCCAGGACACTGAA.

Worth noting for this clone: The DNA ends 3 residues before the CDR3 does, and the rest of the CDR3 is filled in from the germline J gene. The chain combines TRBV7-9 with TRBJ1-2, with TRBD1 as a possible D gene (6 bases). The germline gives CDR1 SEHNR, CDR2 FQNEAQ (reference sequence). The CDR3 sequence is 13 residues long. V dropped 5 bases and J dropped 6 bases, with 13 bases sitting between them. Incomplete CDR3 DNA: TGTGCCAGCAGCCCCGGAACAGGGCATGGC. Translated, it gives CASSPGTGHG. The whole CDR3 region reads CASSPGTGHGYTF.

There are many counts of this clone. The sequence runs out 3 residues before the end of the CDR3; the remainder is reconstructed from the germline J gene. The chain recombines TRBV5-6 with TRBJ2-2, with 7 bases matching TRBD1. The CDR3 has 13 amino acids. J gave up 7 bases and V 4 bases, and 4 bases lay outside the gene matches. CDR1 and CDR2 (germline): SGHDT, YYEEEE. CDR3 DNA (partial): TGTGCCAGCAGCCCGACAGGGTACGGGGAG. Translated: CASSPTGYGE. The whole CDR3 sequence reads CASSPTGYGELFF.

This clone has a count of ten or more. CDR3 sequence reads: CASSFRQASEQYF. CDR3 DNA, as far as it was read: TGTGCCAGCAGCTTCCGACAGGCGTCCGAG. The V call is TRBV5-6, the J call TRBJ2-7; a weak D match, TRBD1 (6 bases). The sequence runs out 3 residues before the end of the CDR3; the remainder is reconstructed from the germline J gene. Per germline, CDR1 SGHDT and CDR2 YYEEEE. V shed 2 bases and J shed 6 bases, with 12 bases lying between them. This CDR3 contains 13 residues. Full variable domain (remainder filled in from reference TRBV5-6 and TRBJ2-7): DAGVTQSPTHLIKTRGQQVTLRCSPKSGHDTVSWYQQALGQGPQFIFQYYEEEERQRGNFPDRFSGHQFPNYSSELNVNALLLGDSALYLCASSFRQASEQYFGPGTRLTVT.

This clone showed up many times. The sequence runs out 3 residues before the end of the CDR3; the remainder is reconstructed from the germline J gene. This chain connects TRBV24-1 to TRBJ2-1; TRBD2 agrees at 7 bases. The V and J ends lost 0 bases and 5 bases, in that order; junction bases with no gene match: 6. Germline lookup yields CDR1 KGHDR and CDR2 SFDVKD. CDR3 length: 16 amino acids. CDR3 sequence: CATSDLGGGTDNEQFF. Incomplete CDR3 DNA: TGTGCCACCAGTGATTTGGGCGGGGGAACGGACAATGAG.

This clone was picked up many times. The junction shows a germline mismatch at one end, possibly a read error. Read coverage stops 3 residues before the CDR3 terminus; the germline J gene supplies the remainder. The chain uses TRBV4-2 and TRBJ1-5; 9 bases align to TRBD1. The germline V gene has CDR1 LGHNA and CDR2 YNFKEQ. This CDR3 has 14 residues. The part of the CDR3 DNA that was read is TGCGCCAGCAGCCTTAGGACAGGGGCACAGCCC. This encodes CASSLRTGAQP. The full CDR3 protein reads CASSLRTGAQPQHF.

This clone was seen many times. The read halts 3 residues ahead of the CDR3 end, with the missing end drawn from the germline J gene. The V gene is TRBV29-1, the J gene TRBJ2-5; D perhaps matches TRBD1 (5 bases). Germline V CDR1 and CDR2: SQVTM, ANQGSEA. This CDR3 region has 18 residues. The germline V and J ends were trimmed by 4 bases and 2 bases, with 26 bases remaining between them. CDR3 protein: CSVVAEAGRFSRQETQYF. The sequenced CDR3 bases are TGCAGCGTTGTCGCCGAAGCAGGGCGGTTCTCACGGCAAGAGACC.

Note on this clone: The read falls 3 residues short of the CDR3 end, and the missing part is taken from the germline J gene. This chain connects TRBV7-9 to TRBJ1-1, with unresolved D. The germline gives CDR1 SEHNR, CDR2 FQNEAQ (reference sequence). The CDR3 spans 15 residues. V lost 2 bases and J 5 bases, leaving 15 bases between the germline ends. CDR3: CASSLLAARGTEAFF. The DNA read from the CDR3 is TGTGCCAGCAGCTTATTGGCGGCCCGGGGTACTGAA.

This clone was observed at least ten times. The read is 3 residues too short to cover the CDR3 end, so that end is filled in from the germline J gene. The V call is TRBV9, the J call TRBJ2-7; D uncertain. The germline V gene encodes CDR1 SGDLS and CDR2 YYNGEE. The CDR3 has 15 residues. V was shortened by 0 bases and J by 1 base, with 11 bases between the two germline ends. The CDR3 sequence: CASSVGAETSYEQYF. CDR3 bases read: TGTGCCAGCAGCGTAGGGGCCGAGACATCCTACGAG.